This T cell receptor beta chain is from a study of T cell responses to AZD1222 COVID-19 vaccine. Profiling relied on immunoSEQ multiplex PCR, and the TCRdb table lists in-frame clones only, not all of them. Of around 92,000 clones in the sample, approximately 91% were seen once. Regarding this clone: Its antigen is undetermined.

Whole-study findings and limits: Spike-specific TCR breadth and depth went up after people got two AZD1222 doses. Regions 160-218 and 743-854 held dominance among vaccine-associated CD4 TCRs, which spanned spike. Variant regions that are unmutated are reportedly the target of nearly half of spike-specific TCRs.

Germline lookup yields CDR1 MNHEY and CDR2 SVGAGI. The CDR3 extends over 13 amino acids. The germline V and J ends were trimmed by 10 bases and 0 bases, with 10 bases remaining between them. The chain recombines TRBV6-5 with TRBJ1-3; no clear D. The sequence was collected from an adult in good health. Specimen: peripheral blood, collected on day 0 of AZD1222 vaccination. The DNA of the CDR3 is TGTGCCACGTCAAGATACTCTGGAAACACCATATATTTT. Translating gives CATSRYSGNTIYF.